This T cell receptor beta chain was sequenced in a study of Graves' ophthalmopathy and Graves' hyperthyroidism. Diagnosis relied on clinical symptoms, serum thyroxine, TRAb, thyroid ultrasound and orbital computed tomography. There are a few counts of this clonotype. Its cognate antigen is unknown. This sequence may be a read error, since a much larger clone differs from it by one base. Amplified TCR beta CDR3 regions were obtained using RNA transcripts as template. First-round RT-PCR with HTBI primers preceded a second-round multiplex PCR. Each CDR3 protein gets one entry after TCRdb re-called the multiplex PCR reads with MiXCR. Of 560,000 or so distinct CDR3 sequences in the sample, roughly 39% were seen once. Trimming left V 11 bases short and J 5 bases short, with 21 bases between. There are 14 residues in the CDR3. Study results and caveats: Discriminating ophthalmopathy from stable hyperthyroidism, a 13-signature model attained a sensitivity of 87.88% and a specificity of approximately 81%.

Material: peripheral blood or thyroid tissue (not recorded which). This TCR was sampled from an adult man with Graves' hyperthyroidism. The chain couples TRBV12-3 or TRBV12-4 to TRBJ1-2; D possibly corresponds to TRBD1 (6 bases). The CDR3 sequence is CAGTGQGKGYGYTF. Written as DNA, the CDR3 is TGTGCCGGCACCGGGCAGGGGAAAGGGTATGGCTACACCTTC.